This T cell receptor (beta chain) appears in the sequencing data of a study of cytomegalovirus exposure and HLA in healthy donors. Both 60 Vbeta primers and 13 Jbeta primers went into the PCR. Sequenced by immunoSEQ multiplex PCR; TCRdb stores in-frame clones only, minus some. The sample has 150,000 to 200,000 clones; 80% are singletons. The CDR3 runs 16 residues. Trimming cost V 3 bases and J 2 bases; bases outside gene matches: 6. In germline, CDR1 is SGHVS, CDR2 FNYEAQ. With respect to this clone: The antigen remains undetermined.

General observations from the study: Relative to the approximately 700-donor mean, N-insertions were reportedly fewer in an Asian-associated ancestry cluster in a later analysis. Listed as cytomegalovirus-associated were 150 or so TCR beta chains. Rates of TCR association differed by HLA locus in a later analysis, with DRB1 highest and HLA-C lowest. TCR beta chain V- and J-gene trimming was linked, in a later analysis, to a missense variant in DCLRE1C.

The sequence was collected from a man aged 18 to 29 in good health and CMV-seropositive. Sequenced material: PBMCs. J is TRBJ2-7 and V is TRBV7-6; 11 nucleotides match TRBD1. This chain's CDR3 is CASSFEPGQGAYEQYF. CDR3 DNA sequence: TGTGCCAGCAGCTTCGAGCCGGGACAGGGGGCCTACGAGCAGTACTTC.